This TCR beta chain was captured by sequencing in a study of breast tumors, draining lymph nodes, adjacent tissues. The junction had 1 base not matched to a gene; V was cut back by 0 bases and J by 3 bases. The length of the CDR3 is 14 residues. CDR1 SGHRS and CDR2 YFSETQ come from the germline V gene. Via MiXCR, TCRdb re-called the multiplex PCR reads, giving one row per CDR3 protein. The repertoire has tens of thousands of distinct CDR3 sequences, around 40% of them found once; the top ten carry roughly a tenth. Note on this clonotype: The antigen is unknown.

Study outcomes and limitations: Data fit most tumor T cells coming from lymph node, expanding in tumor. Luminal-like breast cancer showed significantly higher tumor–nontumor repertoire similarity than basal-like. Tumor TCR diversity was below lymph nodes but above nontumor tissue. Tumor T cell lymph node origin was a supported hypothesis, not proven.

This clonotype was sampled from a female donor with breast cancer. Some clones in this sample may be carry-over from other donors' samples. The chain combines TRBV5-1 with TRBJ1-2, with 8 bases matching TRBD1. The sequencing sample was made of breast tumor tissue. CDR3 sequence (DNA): TGCGCCAGCAGCTTGGTGGGACAGGACTATGGCTACACCTTC. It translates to CASSLVGQDYGYTF.